Listed below are T cell receptor beta chains from one sample, sequenced in a study of cytomegalovirus exposure and HLA in healthy donors. This table comes from immunoSEQ multiplex PCR, and its TCRdb copy is limited to in-frame clones, with some not included. The sample contains approximately 170,000 clones, approximately 81% of which appear only once. The specimen was PBMCs. Source of these receptors: a male donor in good health and CMV-seronegative. Both conserved end residues are trimmed from each CDR3.

TRBV19	TRBJ2-5	ASSVSSGQETQY
TRBV7-6	TRBJ2-5	ASSLEVPPAEQY
TRBV5-1	TRBJ2-5	ASSFGLAGFPQETQY
TRBV6-1	TRBJ1-5	ASSATVTGQPQH
TRBV27	TRBJ1-2	ASSLGGGYGYT
TRBV7-9	TRBJ1-6	SSSHRDRSGDSPLH
TRBV5-4	TRBJ1-4	ASSSKQGAGEKLF
TRBV6-1	TRBJ2-2	ASSEGPVGELF
TRBV7-2	TRBJ2-1	ASRSGLAGGTAQF
TRBV18	TRBJ2-7	ASSPVPSGLASFYEQY
TRBV19	TRBJ1-1	ASAHRGGEAF
TRBV7-6	TRBJ2-5	ASSLGVGAFQETQY
TRBV7-2	TRBJ2-3	ASSLVPGVDTQY
TRBV29-1	TRBJ2-7	SVAGGQGNYEQY
TRBV30	TRBJ2-7	AWSLDRDGYEQY
TRBV5-1	TRBJ2-5	ASSSWPGDRHSQETQY
TRBV7-9	TRBJ2-3	ASSSPFRGTDTQY
TRBV7-2	TRBJ2-2	ASSYTRGYGELF
TRBV11-2	TRBJ2-7	ASSLAQVSYEQY
TRBV7-2	TRBJ2-7	ASSLGGQVNEQY
TRBV9	TRBJ1-3	ASSVQGAAGNTIY
TRBV28	TRBJ1-5	ASRTPTVNQPQH
TRBV18	TRBJ2-5	ASSPPGAGILETQY
TRBV9	TRBJ1-1	ASSPLTGEGAEAF
TRBV14	TRBJ2-7	ASSQVGQYYEQY
TRBV27	TRBJ2-3	ASRTGASGGRTQY
TRBV7-3	TRBJ2-5	ASSRTATMGETQY
TRBV7-9	TRBJ1-1	ASSLSRNTEAF
TRBV4-3	TRBJ1-1	ASSQSGRAF
TRBV19	TRBJ2-7	ASSAWTSGYTYEQY
TRBV5-1	TRBJ2-3	ASSLRGVPTDTQY
TRBV5-3	TRBJ1-4	ARTIRQLLNEKLF
TRBV7-2	TRBJ1-1	ASSPRGGAGTEAF
TRBV4-1	TRBJ2-7	ASSQASGRTSYEQY
TRBV27	TRBJ2-7	ASSLGQGGAYEQY
TRBV28	TRBJ1-2	ASSRRGYT
TRBV19	TRBJ2-7	ASSPGQGRISYEQY